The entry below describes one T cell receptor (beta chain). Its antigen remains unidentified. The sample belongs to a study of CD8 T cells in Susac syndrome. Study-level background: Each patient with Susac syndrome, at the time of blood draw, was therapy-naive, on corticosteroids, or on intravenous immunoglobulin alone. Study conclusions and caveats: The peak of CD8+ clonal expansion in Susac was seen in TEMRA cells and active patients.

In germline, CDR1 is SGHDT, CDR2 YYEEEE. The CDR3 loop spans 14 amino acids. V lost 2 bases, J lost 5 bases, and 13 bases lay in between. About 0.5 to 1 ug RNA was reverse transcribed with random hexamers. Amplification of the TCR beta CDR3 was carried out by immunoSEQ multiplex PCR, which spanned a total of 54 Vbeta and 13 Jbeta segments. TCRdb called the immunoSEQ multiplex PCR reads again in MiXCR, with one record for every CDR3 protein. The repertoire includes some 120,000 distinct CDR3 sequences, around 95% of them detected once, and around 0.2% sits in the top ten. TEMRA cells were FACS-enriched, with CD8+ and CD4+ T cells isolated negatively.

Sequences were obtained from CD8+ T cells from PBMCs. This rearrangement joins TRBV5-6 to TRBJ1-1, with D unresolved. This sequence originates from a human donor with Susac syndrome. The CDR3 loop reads CASSFMDPATEAFF. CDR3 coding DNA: TGTGCCAGCAGCTTTATGGACCCAGCTACTGAAGCTTTCTTT.